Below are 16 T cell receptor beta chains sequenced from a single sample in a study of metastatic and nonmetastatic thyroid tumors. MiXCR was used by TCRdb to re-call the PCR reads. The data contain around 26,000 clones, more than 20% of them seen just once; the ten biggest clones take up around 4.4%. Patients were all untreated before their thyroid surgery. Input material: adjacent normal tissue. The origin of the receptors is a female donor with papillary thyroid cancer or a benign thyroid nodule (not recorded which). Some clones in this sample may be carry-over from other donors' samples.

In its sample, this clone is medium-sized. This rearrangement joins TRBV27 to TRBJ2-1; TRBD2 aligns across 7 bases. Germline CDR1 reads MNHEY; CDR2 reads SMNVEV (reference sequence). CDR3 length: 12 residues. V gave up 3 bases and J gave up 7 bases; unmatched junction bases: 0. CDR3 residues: CASSFGGNEQFF. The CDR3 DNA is TGTGCCAGCAGTTTCGGGGGGAATGAGCAGTTCTTC.

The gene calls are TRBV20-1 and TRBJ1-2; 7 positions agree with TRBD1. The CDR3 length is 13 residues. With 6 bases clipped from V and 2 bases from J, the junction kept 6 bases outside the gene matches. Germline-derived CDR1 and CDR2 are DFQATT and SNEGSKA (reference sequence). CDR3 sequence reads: CSAVGTANYGYTF. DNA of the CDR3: TGCAGTGCGGTCGGGACAGCCAACTATGGCTACACCTTC.

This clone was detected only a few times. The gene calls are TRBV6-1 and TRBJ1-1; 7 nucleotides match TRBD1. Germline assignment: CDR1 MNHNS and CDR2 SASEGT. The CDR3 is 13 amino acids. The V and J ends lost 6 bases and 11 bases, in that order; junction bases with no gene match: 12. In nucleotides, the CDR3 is TGTGCCAGCAGCCTGGACAGGCTGTTAGGTGCTTTCTTT. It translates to CASSLDRLLGAFF.

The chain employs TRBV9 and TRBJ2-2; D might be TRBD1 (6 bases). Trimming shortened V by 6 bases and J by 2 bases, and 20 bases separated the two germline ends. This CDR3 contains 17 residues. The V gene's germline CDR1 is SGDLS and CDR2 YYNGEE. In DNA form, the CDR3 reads TGTGCCAGCATCCCGAGGGGGTGGCAAGTAAACACCGGGGAGCTGTTTTTT. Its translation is CASIPRGWQVNTGELFF.

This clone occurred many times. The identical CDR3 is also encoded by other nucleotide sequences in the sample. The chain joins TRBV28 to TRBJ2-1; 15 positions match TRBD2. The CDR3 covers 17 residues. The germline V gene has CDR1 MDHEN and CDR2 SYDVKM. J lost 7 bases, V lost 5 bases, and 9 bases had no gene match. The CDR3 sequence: CASSPGLAGGRLNEQFF. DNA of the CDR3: TGTGCCAGCAGTCCGGGACTAGCGGGAGGCCGCCTAAATGAGCAGTTCTTC.

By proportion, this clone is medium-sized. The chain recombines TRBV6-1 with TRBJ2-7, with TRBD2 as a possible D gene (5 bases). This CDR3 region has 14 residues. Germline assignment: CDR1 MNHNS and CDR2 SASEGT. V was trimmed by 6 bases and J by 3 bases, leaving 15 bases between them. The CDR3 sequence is CASRGPGYYYEQYF. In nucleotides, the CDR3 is TGTGCCAGCAGGGGCCCGGGGTACTACTACGAGCAGTACTTC.

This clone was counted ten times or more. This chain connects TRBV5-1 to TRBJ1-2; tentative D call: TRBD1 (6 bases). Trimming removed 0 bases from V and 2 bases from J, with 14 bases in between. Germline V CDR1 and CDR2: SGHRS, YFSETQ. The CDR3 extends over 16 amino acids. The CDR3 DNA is TGCGCCAGCAGCTTGGGGCACGGACAGAGAAACTATGGCTACACCTTC. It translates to CASSLGHGQRNYGYTF. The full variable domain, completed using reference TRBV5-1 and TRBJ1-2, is KAGVTQTPRYLIKTRGQQVTLSCSPISGHRSVSWYQQTPGQGLQFLFEYFSETQRNKGNFPGRFSGRQFSNSRSEMNVSTLELGDSALYLCASSLGHGQRNYGYTFGSGTRLTVV.

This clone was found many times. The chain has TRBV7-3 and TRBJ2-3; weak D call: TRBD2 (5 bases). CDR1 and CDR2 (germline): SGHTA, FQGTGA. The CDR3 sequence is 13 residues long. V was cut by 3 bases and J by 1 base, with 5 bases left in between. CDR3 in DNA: TGTGCCAGCAGCTTGGAGGGCACAGATACGCAGTATTTT. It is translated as CASSLEGTDTQYF.

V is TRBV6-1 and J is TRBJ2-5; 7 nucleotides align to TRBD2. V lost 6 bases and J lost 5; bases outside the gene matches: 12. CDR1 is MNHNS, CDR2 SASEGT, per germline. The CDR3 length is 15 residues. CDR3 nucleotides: TGTGCCAGCAGACAGGCCGGGACTAATAGGGAGACCCAGTACTTC. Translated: CASRQAGTNRETQYF.

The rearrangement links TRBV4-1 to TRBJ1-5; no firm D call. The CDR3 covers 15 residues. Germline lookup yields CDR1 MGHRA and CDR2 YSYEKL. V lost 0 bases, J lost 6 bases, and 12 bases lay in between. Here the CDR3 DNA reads TGCGCCAGCAGCCAAGATCAGGCGGCCGGTCAGCCCCAGCATTTT. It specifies CASSQDQAAGQPQHF.

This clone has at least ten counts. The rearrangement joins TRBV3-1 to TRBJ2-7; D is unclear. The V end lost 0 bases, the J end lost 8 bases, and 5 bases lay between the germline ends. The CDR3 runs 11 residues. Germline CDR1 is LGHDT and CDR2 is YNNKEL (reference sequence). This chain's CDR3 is CASSQDRKQYF. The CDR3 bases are TGTGCCAGCAGCCAAGATCGGAAGCAGTACTTC.

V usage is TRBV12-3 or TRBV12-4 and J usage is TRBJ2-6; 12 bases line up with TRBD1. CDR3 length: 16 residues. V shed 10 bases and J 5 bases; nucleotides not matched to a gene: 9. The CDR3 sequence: CATPGQGACWANVLTF. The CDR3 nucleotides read TGTGCCACGCCGGGACAGGGGGCGTGTTGGGCCAACGTCCTGACTTTC.

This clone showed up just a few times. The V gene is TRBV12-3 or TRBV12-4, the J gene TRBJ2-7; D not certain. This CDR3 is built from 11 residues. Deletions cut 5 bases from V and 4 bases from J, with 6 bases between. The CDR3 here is CASSIGYEQYF. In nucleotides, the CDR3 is TGTGCCAGCAGTATCGGGTACGAGCAGTACTTC.

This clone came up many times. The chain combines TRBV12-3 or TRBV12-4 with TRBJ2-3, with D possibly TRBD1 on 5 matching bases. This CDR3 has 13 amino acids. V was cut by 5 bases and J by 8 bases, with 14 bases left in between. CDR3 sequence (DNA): TGTGCCAGCAGTCCACAGATAGGGGTTACGCAGTATTTT. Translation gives CASSPQIGVTQYF.

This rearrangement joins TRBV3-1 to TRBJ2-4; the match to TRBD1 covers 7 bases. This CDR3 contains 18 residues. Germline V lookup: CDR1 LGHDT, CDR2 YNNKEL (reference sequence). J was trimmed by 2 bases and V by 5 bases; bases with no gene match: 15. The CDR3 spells CASSTTSWTGETKNIQYF. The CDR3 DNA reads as TGTGCCAGCAGCACAACTTCTTGGACAGGAGAGACCAAAAACATTCAGTACTTC.

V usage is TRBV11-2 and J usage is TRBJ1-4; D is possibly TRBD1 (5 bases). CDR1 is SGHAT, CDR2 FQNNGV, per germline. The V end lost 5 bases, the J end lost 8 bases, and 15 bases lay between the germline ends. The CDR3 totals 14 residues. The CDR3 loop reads CASSPARWGEKLFF. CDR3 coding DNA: TGTGCCAGCAGCCCCGCCAGGTGGGGGGAAAAACTGTTTTTT.